The entry that follows covers one T cell receptor beta chain sequence. Repertoires were generated with immunoSEQ multiplex PCR, while TCRdb's copy carries only in-frame clones and drops some. This sample has 100,000 or so clones, with roughly 85% found just once. The V and J ends lost 0 bases and 4 bases respectively, with 13 bases between them. This CDR3 is 15 amino acids long. CDR1 is GTSNPN, CDR2 SVGIG, per germline (reference sequence). This specimen belongs to a study of blood T cell repertoires in COVID-19. Overall study context: T cells, B-cell-depleted T cells, or PBMCs provided the cDNA or gDNA that served as material.

The TCR originated in a human donor in a cohort sampled during active COVID-19. The chain has TRBV30 and TRBJ1-5; D call uncertain. Material for sequencing was peripheral blood. CDR3 coding DNA: TGTGCCTGGAGTGTCGCGGGGAGACTAAATCAGCCCCAGCATTTT. The encoded protein is CAWSVAGRLNQPQHF.